This T cell receptor beta chain was documented in a study of vaccination and CD4 T cells after COVID-19. Treatment noted: roughly 10-day PBMC culture with coronavirus spike peptide pools or control peptides (ViraFEST assay). Trimming stripped 2 bases from V and 9 bases from J, with 8 bases between. Germline V gives CDR1 SGHTA, CDR2 FQGTGA. CDR3 length: 13 residues. The Oncomine TCR Beta short-read assay was what sequenced the DNA obtained from cultured CD4+ T cells. TCRdb processed the PCR reads anew with MiXCR; each CDR3 protein has one entry. The sample lists 7,500 to 9,000 distinct CDR3 sequences, nearly 20% seen once, with approximately 21% in the top ten. Concerning this clonotype: Its antigen is unknown.

The sample was CD4+ T cells from blood, cultured in vitro, taken after SARS-CoV-2 vaccination. This rearrangement joins TRBV7-3 to TRBJ1-6; D ambiguous. The receptor comes from a human donor who had recovered from COVID-19. Here the CDR3 reads CASSLYEGSPLHF. CDR3 nucleotides: TGTGCCAGCAGCTTATACGAGGGTTCACCCCTCCACTTT.